This T cell receptor (beta chain) is drawn from a study of T cell responses to AZD1222 COVID-19 vaccine. Points on this clone: What it binds is unknown.

Findings of the study overall: Breadth and depth of Spike-specific TCRs rose after two AZD1222 doses. Targets within unmutated variant regions were reportedly found for nearly half of spike-specific TCRs. Repertoire sampling was restricted to post-peak T cell response timepoints.

Second-dose intervals of approximately 4 or approximately 12 weeks were pooled. Repertoires were generated with immunoSEQ multiplex PCR, while TCRdb's copy carries only in-frame clones and drops some. The data show 150,000 to 180,000 clones, with 90% to 95% seen just once and less than 1.6% held by the top ten. The sample was peripheral blood, taken 28 days after the second AZD1222 dose. The source of this sequence is an adult who received the AZD1222 COVID-19 vaccine.

CDR3: CASSLRASGNYEQYF. CDR3 nucleotide sequence: TGTGCCAGCAGCTTGAGGGCTAGCGGGAACTACGAGCAGTACTTC. The V call is TRBV5-6, the J call TRBJ2-7, with 9 bases identical to TRBD2. The germline CDR1 and CDR2 sequences are SGHDT and YYEEEE. This CDR3 is 15 amino acids long. V gave up 1 base and J gave up 3 bases; unmatched junction bases: 5.